These 14 T cell receptor beta chains originate from one sample sequenced in a study of T cells in tumors after PD-1 blockade. TCRdb's table, derived via immunoSEQ multiplex PCR, lists solely in-frame clones and lacks some. The sample contains roughly 19,000 clones, 81% of which appear only once. Specimen: PBMCs, collected after anti-PD-1 therapy. The receptors come from a human donor with advanced basal cell or squamous cell carcinoma (not recorded which).

The gene calls are TRBV18 and TRBJ2-2; a weak D match, TRBD2 (6 bases). V shed 5 bases and J shed 7 bases, with 14 bases lying between them. The CDR3 is 14 residues long. Germline values: CDR1 KGHSH, CDR2 LQKENI. Here the CDR3 reads CASSATTEGGELFF. CDR3 nucleotide sequence: TGTGCCAGCTCAGCCACTACGGAGGGCGGGGAGCTGTTTTTT. Full variable domain (remainder filled in from reference TRBV18 and TRBJ2-2): NAGVMQNPRHLVRRRGQEARLRCSPMKGHSHVYWYRQLPEEGLKFMVYLQKENIIDESGMPKERFSAEFPKEGPSILRIQQVVRGDSAAYFCASSATTEGGELFFGEGSRLTVL.

This sequence joins TRBV6-6 and TRBJ1-5; possibly TRBD1 for D (5 bases). V was clipped by 6 bases and J by 4 bases, with 7 bases between them. The germline V gene has CDR1 MNHNY and CDR2 SVGAGI (reference sequence). The CDR3 has 12 amino acids. The CDR3 is CASRTANQPQHF. The CDR3 DNA follows: TGTGCCAGCAGGACAGCTAATCAGCCCCAGCATTTT.

The V call is TRBV9, the J call TRBJ2-3; D remains unclear. Between the trimmed V and J ends, which lost 3 bases and 9 bases, there was a span of 17 bases. The CDR3 is 14 residues long. Germline assignment: CDR1 SGDLS and CDR2 YYNGEE. The CDR3, as DNA: TGTGCCAGCAGCGCCAACCCCACAAAGGCGACGCAGTATTTT. Translating it yields CASSANPTKATQYF.

The table lists this clone with a count of one. The V gene is TRBV7-6, the J gene TRBJ2-5; 9 positions match TRBD2. Germline CDR1 reads SGHVS; CDR2 reads FNYEAQ. The CDR3 loop spans 14 amino acids. The J segment lost 5 bases and the V segment lost 6 bases, leaving 7 bases of the junction unmatched. The CDR3 here is CASRFLAGSETQYF. CDR3 in DNA: TGTGCCAGCAGATTCCTAGCGGGAAGCGAGACCCAGTACTTC.

The V and J genes are TRBV6-5 and TRBJ1-2; 7 nucleotides align to TRBD1. The germline V gene has CDR1 MNHEY and CDR2 SVGAGI. This CDR3 has 13 residues. The trim removed 5 bases at V and 5 bases at J, leaving 5 bases unmatched. In nucleotides, the CDR3 is TGTGCCAGCAGTCGACAGGGAACGTATGGCTACACCTTC. Protein product: CASSRQGTYGYTF.

This chain connects TRBV5-1 to TRBJ2-2; 10 bases map to TRBD2. After removal of 0 bases from V and 8 bases from J, the junction contained 4 bases not matched to a gene. CDR3 length: 15 amino acids. CDR1 SGHRS and CDR2 YFSETQ come from the germline V gene. Written as DNA, the CDR3 is TGCGCCAGCAGCTTGGCTAGCGGGAGTCGGGGGGAGCTGTTTTTT. Protein sequence: CASSLASGSRGELFF.

The chain carries TRBV21-1 and TRBJ2-3. TRBV21-1 is described as a pseudogene. The length of the CDR3 is 13 residues. CDR3 nucleotide sequence: TGTGCCAGCAGCAACCGTATCAAAGATACGCAGTATTTT. Its translation is CASSNRIKDTQYF.

This rearrangement joins TRBV27 to TRBJ2-3; TRBD2 matches 8 bases. The CDR3 is made up of 16 amino acids. V trimming: 4 bases; J trimming: 2 bases; junction bases outside the gene matches: 8. Per germline, CDR1 MNHEY and CDR2 SMNVEV (reference sequence). CDR3 residues: CASSYHSGGNTDTQYF. The CDR3 coding sequence is TGTGCCAGCAGTTACCACAGCGGGGGAAACACAGATACGCAGTATTTT.

This chain connects TRBV2 to TRBJ2-1; the D call may be TRBD1 or TRBD2 (5 bases each). This CDR3 contains 15 residues. The V gene's germline CDR1 is SNHLY and CDR2 FYNNEI. V was trimmed by 1 base and J by 4 bases, leaving 11 bases between them. Written as DNA, the CDR3 is TGTGCCAGCAGTGAAGGGGACCTCCCATACAATGAGCAGTTCTTC. Translated: CASSEGDLPYNEQFF.

This clone was seen a few times. The rearrangement uses TRBV10-3 and TRBJ2-1; D is perhaps TRBD2 (5 bases). This CDR3 spans 15 amino acids. Trimming left V 3 bases short and J 0 bases short, with 9 bases between. The germline V gene encodes CDR1 ENHRY and CDR2 SYGVKD. The CDR3: CAISDWESSYNEQFF. DNA of the CDR3: TGTGCCATCAGTGATTGGGAGAGCTCCTACAATGAGCAGTTCTTC.

This sequence joins TRBV4-2 and TRBJ2-7, with D perhaps TRBD1 or TRBD2 (5 bases each). V shed 4 bases and J shed 1 base, with 14 bases lying between them. Per the germline V gene, CDR1 is LGHNA and CDR2 is YNFKEQ. The CDR3 contains 15 residues. The DNA of the CDR3 is TGTGCCAGCAGCCTCTCTGGGGGAGCATCCTACGAGCAGTACTTC. Its protein is CASSLSGGASYEQYF.

V is TRBV5-1 and J is TRBJ2-5; 9 nucleotides match TRBD1. Germline V gene lookup returns CDR1 SGHRS and CDR2 YFSETQ. V trimming: 4 bases; J trimming: 3 bases; junction bases outside the gene matches: 13. This CDR3 is built from 17 residues. CDR3 sequence: CASSATPGQGREETQYF. The CDR3, as DNA: TGCGCCAGCAGCGCCACACCGGGACAGGGACGGGAAGAGACCCAGTACTTC.

This clone was found once. The chain links TRBV11-3 to TRBJ1-6; D ambiguous. With 2 bases removed from V and 6 bases from J, the gap between germline ends came to 2 bases. Germline V CDR1 and CDR2: SGHNT, YENEEA. This CDR3 has 12 amino acids. CDR3 sequence (DNA): TGTGCCAGCAGCTTAATTAATTCACCCCTCCACTTT. It codes for CASSLINSPLHF.

The V and J genes are TRBV9 and TRBJ2-3; D unclear. Germline V gene sequence: CDR1 SGDLS, CDR2 YYNGEE. CDR3 length: 14 residues. V was trimmed by 4 bases and J by 2 bases, leaving 11 bases between them. The CDR3 loop is CASSQPASTDTQYF. The CDR3 coding sequence is TGTGCCAGCAGCCAACCAGCCTCCACAGATACGCAGTATTTT.